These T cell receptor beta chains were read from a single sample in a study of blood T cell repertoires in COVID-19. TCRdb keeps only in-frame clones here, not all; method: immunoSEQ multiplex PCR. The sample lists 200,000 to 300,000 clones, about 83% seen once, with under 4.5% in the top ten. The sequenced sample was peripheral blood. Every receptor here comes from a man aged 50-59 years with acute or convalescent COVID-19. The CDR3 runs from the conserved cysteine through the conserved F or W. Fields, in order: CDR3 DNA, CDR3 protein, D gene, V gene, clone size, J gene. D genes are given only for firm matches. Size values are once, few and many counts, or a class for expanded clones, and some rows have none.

CDR3 DNA: TGTGCCAGCAGTACAGGGGGCCCTGAAGCTTTCTTT; CDR3 protein: CASSTGGPEAFF; D gene: TRBD1; V gene: TRBV12-3/TRBV12-4; clone size: -; J gene: TRBJ1-1
CDR3 DNA: TGTGCCAGCAGCTGGGACAGTAACACCGGGGAGCTGTTTTTT; CDR3 protein: CASSWDSNTGELFF; D gene: TRBD1; V gene: TRBV7-9; clone size: -; J gene: TRBJ2-2
CDR3 DNA: TGTGCCAGCAGCAGGTCGGATCTGAATGGCTACACCTTC; CDR3 protein: CASSRSDLNGYTF; D gene: -; V gene: TRBV2; clone size: -; J gene: TRBJ1-2
CDR3 DNA: TGCGCCAGCAGCTTGGCTTGGGGACAGGGGGACCACCGCTATGGCTACACCTTC; CDR3 protein: CASSLAWGQGDHRYGYTF; D gene: TRBD1; V gene: TRBV5-1; clone size: -; J gene: TRBJ1-2
CDR3 DNA: TGTGCCTGTGCCAGGGGGCGGCCCACCTACGAGCAGTACTTC; CDR3 protein: CACARGRPTYEQYF; D gene: TRBD1; V gene: TRBV30; clone size: once; J gene: TRBJ2-7
CDR3 DNA: TGTGCCACCAGAGGACAGGGTGGGGTAACTGAAGCTTTCTTT; CDR3 protein: CATRGQGGVTEAFF; D gene: TRBD1; V gene: TRBV24-1; clone size: -; J gene: TRBJ1-1
CDR3 DNA: TGTGCCAGTAGTATAGGGGCGAGAACTAACTATGGCTACACCTTC; CDR3 protein: CASSIGARTNYGYTF; D gene: -; V gene: TRBV19; clone size: -; J gene: TRBJ1-2
CDR3 DNA: TGCGCCAGCAGTCTCTCTACTGATCAGCCCCAGCATTTT; CDR3 protein: CASSLSTDQPQHF; D gene: -; V gene: TRBV5-1; clone size: -; J gene: TRBJ1-5
CDR3 DNA: TGTGCCAGCAGCGGTACCCAACAGGCCGTCTCTGGAAACACCATATATTTT; CDR3 protein: CASSGTQQAVSGNTIYF; D gene: -; V gene: TRBV7-9; clone size: -; J gene: TRBJ1-3
CDR3 DNA: TGTGCCAGTAGTGGGACAGGGGGCATTGGACTCAATTCACCCCTCCACTTT; CDR3 protein: CASSGTGGIGLNSPLHF; D gene: TRBD1; V gene: TRBV19; clone size: -; J gene: TRBJ1-6
CDR3 DNA: TGTGCCAGCAGCCTCCGGGGGTCCCCTTACGAGCAGTACTTC; CDR3 protein: CASSLRGSPYEQYF; D gene: -; V gene: TRBV13; clone size: -; J gene: TRBJ2-7
CDR3 DNA: TGCGCCAGCAGCCAGGACCTTGGACAGGGTGAAGCTTTCTTT; CDR3 protein: CASSQDLGQGEAFF; D gene: TRBD1; V gene: TRBV4-1; clone size: -; J gene: TRBJ1-1
CDR3 DNA: TGTGCCAGCAGCTATAAGAGGGACAGTTATCAGCCCCAGCATTTT; CDR3 protein: CASSYKRDSYQPQHF; D gene: TRBD1; V gene: TRBV6-5; clone size: -; J gene: TRBJ1-5
CDR3 DNA: TGTGCCAGCAGTCTCGCACGAGATCAGCCCCAGCATTTT; CDR3 protein: CASSLARDQPQHF; D gene: -; V gene: TRBV12-3/TRBV12-4; clone size: -; J gene: TRBJ1-5
CDR3 DNA: TGTGCCAGTAGTAAAAGGAAGGGACAGCGCTCCTACGAGCAGTACTTC; CDR3 protein: CASSKRKGQRSYEQYF; D gene: TRBD1; V gene: TRBV19; clone size: -; J gene: TRBJ2-7
CDR3 DNA: TGTGCCAGCAGTTACTCCCGGGGAGATGAAAAACTGTTTTTT; CDR3 protein: CASSYSRGDEKLFF; D gene: -; V gene: TRBV6-2/TRBV6-3; clone size: -; J gene: TRBJ1-4
CDR3 DNA: TGTGCTAGTGGTTTGACAAAAACGGGACAGGGCTTTAATGAAAAACTGTTTTTT; CDR3 protein: CASGLTKTGQGFNEKLFF; D gene: TRBD1; V gene: TRBV12-5; clone size: -; J gene: TRBJ1-4
CDR3 DNA: TGTGCCAGCAGCTCGCCCGAGTACAGGGGGCCCAACTATGGCTACACCTTC; CDR3 protein: CASSSPEYRGPNYGYTF; D gene: TRBD1; V gene: TRBV7-9; clone size: -; J gene: TRBJ1-2
CDR3 DNA: TGTGCCAGTAGCCCCGAGGAGGGGTCGACCCAGTACTTC; CDR3 protein: CASSPEEGSTQYF; D gene: -; V gene: TRBV19; clone size: -; J gene: TRBJ2-5
CDR3 DNA: TGTGCCACCAGCAGAGGACAGGGGAATGAAAAACTGTTTTTT; CDR3 protein: CATSRGQGNEKLFF; D gene: TRBD1; V gene: TRBV15; clone size: few; J gene: TRBJ1-4
CDR3 DNA: TGTGCCAGCAGTACCCGGGGGTTTGGTAATGAAAAACTGTTTTTT; CDR3 protein: CASSTRGFGNEKLFF; D gene: -; V gene: TRBV6-6; clone size: -; J gene: TRBJ1-4
CDR3 DNA: TGTGCCAGCAGCTTATCTAGCGGGAGCTCCTACGAGCAGTACTTC; CDR3 protein: CASSLSSGSSYEQYF; D gene: TRBD2; V gene: TRBV7-2; clone size: -; J gene: TRBJ2-7
CDR3 DNA: TGTGCCAGCAGCCAACCGGGACAGGGGACCGGGGAGCTGTTTTTT; CDR3 protein: CASSQPGQGTGELFF; D gene: TRBD1; V gene: TRBV11-2; clone size: once; J gene: TRBJ2-2
CDR3 DNA: TGTGCCAGCAGAGACAGGGGTTTCCACGAGCAGTACTTC; CDR3 protein: CASRDRGFHEQYF; D gene: TRBD1; V gene: TRBV7-9; clone size: -; J gene: TRBJ2-7
CDR3 DNA: TGTGCCAGTAGTTCTTCGGGGGTAAAAAAGGAGCAGTACTTC; CDR3 protein: CASSSSGVKKEQYF; D gene: -; V gene: TRBV19; clone size: -; J gene: TRBJ2-7
CDR3 DNA: TGTGCCAGCAGCAAGGGGGGGGCCGACACCGGGGAGCTGTTTTTT; CDR3 protein: CASSKGGADTGELFF; D gene: -; V gene: TRBV2; clone size: -; J gene: TRBJ2-2
CDR3 DNA: TGTGCCAGCAGCAGGAGCCTCTTGGCAAATTCACCCCTCCACTTT; CDR3 protein: CASSRSLLANSPLHF; D gene: -; V gene: TRBV7-3; clone size: -; J gene: TRBJ1-6
CDR3 DNA: TGTGCCAGCAGTTACTCGAGAGGGAGTGAGCAGTTCTTC; CDR3 protein: CASSYSRGSEQFF; D gene: -; V gene: TRBV6-5; clone size: -; J gene: TRBJ2-1
CDR3 DNA: TGTGCCAGCAGTCCTTGGGGGGGGAGGGAAAAACTGTTTTTT; CDR3 protein: CASSPWGGREKLFF; D gene: -; V gene: TRBV27; clone size: -; J gene: TRBJ1-4
CDR3 DNA: TGTGCCAGCAGTGAAATCGCTCGACACGCCTATGGCTACACCTTC; CDR3 protein: CASSEIARHAYGYTF; D gene: -; V gene: TRBV6-1; clone size: -; J gene: TRBJ1-2
CDR3 DNA: TGTGCCAGCAGTCCACCTATCAGGATGAACACTGAAGCTTTCTTT; CDR3 protein: CASSPPIRMNTEAFF; D gene: -; V gene: TRBV28; clone size: -; J gene: TRBJ1-1
CDR3 DNA: TGTGCCAGCAGCCCTGGACAGGGGGAGTTTGGCTACACCTTC; CDR3 protein: CASSPGQGEFGYTF; D gene: TRBD1; V gene: TRBV7-3; clone size: -; J gene: TRBJ1-2
CDR3 DNA: TGTGCCAGCAGCCCGATAGCGGGAGGAGTTGGCGGTGAGCAGTTCTTC; CDR3 protein: CASSPIAGGVGGEQFF; D gene: TRBD2; V gene: TRBV5-6; clone size: -; J gene: TRBJ2-1
CDR3 DNA: TGCGCCAGCAGCTTAACAGGGGAATACGAAAAACTGTTTTTT; CDR3 protein: CASSLTGEYEKLFF; D gene: TRBD1; V gene: TRBV5-1; clone size: -; J gene: TRBJ1-4
CDR3 DNA: TGTGCCACCAGTGATTCTAGGACAGGGAACACTGAAGCTTTCTTT; CDR3 protein: CATSDSRTGNTEAFF; D gene: TRBD1; V gene: TRBV24-1; clone size: -; J gene: TRBJ1-1
CDR3 DNA: TGTGCCAGCAGCGTCCACGTGGGGGGGCTTAACACAATCGGTGAGCAGTTCTTC; CDR3 protein: CASSVHVGGLNTIGEQFF; D gene: -; V gene: TRBV9; clone size: -; J gene: TRBJ2-1
CDR3 DNA: TGTGCCAGCAGCCATGCGGGACTAATGTCCTACGAGCAGTACTTC; CDR3 protein: CASSHAGLMSYEQYF; D gene: TRBD2; V gene: TRBV3-1/TRBV3-2; clone size: -; J gene: TRBJ2-7
CDR3 DNA: TGCAGTGCTAGTAGAGCGGCAGCGGAGACCCAGTACTTC; CDR3 protein: CSASRAAAETQYF; D gene: -; V gene: TRBV20-1; clone size: -; J gene: TRBJ2-5
CDR3 DNA: TGTGCCAGCAGCTTGGAACAGGGGGGAGAGACCCAGTACTTC; CDR3 protein: CASSLEQGGETQYF; D gene: TRBD1; V gene: TRBV7-9; clone size: -; J gene: TRBJ2-5
CDR3 DNA: TGTGCCAGCACCTGGGGGACAGGGGATCCGCCCCAGCATTTT; CDR3 protein: CASTWGTGDPPQHF; D gene: TRBD1; V gene: TRBV2; clone size: -; J gene: TRBJ1-5
CDR3 DNA: TGTGCCAGCAATCAGGGTCTTTCAACTGAAGCTTTCTTT; CDR3 protein: CASNQGLSTEAFF; D gene: -; V gene: TRBV9; clone size: -; J gene: TRBJ1-1
CDR3 DNA: TGTGCCAGCATTACAGGTTCCACAGATACGCAGTATTTT; CDR3 protein: CASITGSTDTQYF; D gene: -; V gene: TRBV6-6; clone size: -; J gene: TRBJ2-3